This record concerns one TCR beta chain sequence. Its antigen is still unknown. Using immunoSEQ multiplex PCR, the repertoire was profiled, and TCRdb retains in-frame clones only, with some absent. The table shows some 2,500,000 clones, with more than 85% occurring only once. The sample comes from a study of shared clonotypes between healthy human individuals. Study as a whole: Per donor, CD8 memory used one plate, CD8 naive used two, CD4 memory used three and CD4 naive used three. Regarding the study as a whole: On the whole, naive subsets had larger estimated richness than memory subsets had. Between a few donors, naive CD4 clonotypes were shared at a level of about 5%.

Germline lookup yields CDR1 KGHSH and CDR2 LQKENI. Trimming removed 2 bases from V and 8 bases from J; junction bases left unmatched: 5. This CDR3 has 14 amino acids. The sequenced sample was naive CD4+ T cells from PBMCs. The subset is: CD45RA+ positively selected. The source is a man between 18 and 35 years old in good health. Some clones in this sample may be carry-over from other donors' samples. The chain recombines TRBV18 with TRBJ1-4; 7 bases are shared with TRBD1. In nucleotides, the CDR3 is TGTGCCAGCTCACCAACTACGGGACAGGAAAAACTGTTTTTT. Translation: CASSPTTGQEKLFF.